This TCR beta chain was captured by sequencing in a study of CD4+ T cells in melanoma. Study-level findings and limits: CD8+ T cell, macrophage and B cell function reportedly correlated with neoantigen-specific CD4+ T cells. Reportedly, melanoma neoantigen-specific CD4+ T cells showed varied differentiation states.

CDR1 SEHNR and CDR2 FQNEAQ come from the germline V gene (reference sequence). Trimming at V came to 8 bases and at J to 1 base, leaving 2 bases not matched to a gene. The CDR3 totals 16 residues. Details on this clone: What it binds is not known.

Data came from immunoSEQ multiplex PCR; TCRdb stores just in-frame clones and leaves some out. Of 10,000 to 13,000 clones in the sample, less than 75% were seen once. Sequences were obtained from cells from a culture (not recorded whether cultured in vitro). The chain employs TRBV7-9 and TRBJ2-1; 16 bases line up with TRBD2. The sequence was obtained from a human donor with melanoma. CDR3 loop: CASSGLAGGSYNEQFF. For the CDR3, the DNA is TGTGCCAGCTCGGGACTAGCGGGGGGGTCCTACAATGAGCAGTTCTTC. Full variable domain (rest looked up from reference TRBV7-9 and TRBJ2-1): DTGVSQNPRHKITKRGQNVTFRCDPISEHNRLYWYRQTLGQGPEFLTYFQNEAQLEKSRLLSDRFSAERPKGSFSTLEIQRTEQGDSAMYLCASSGLAGGSYNEQFFGPGTRLTVL.